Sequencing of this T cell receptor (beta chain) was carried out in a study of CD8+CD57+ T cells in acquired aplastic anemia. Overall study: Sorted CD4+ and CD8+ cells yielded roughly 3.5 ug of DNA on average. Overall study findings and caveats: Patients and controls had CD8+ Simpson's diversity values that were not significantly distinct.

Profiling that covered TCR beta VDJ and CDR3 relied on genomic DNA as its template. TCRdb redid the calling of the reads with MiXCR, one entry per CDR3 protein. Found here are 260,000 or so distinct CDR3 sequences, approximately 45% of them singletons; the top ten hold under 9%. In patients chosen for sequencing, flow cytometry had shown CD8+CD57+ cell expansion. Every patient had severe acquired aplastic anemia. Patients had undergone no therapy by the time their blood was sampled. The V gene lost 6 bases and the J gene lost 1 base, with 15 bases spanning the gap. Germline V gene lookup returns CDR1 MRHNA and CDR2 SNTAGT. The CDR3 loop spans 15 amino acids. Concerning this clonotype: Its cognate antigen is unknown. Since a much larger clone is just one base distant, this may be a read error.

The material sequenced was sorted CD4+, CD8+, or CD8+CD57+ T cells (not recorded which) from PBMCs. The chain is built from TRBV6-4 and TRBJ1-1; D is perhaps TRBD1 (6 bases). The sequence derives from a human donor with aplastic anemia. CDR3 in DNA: TGTGCCAGCAGGATCACGGACAGCCAGAACACTGAAGCTTTCTTT. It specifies CASRITDSQNTEAFF.